These 2 T cell receptor beta chains originate from one sample sequenced in a study of technical replicates of blood from several donors. Produced via immunoSEQ multiplex PCR; TCRdb's table is partial and in-frame only. In the table there are over 65,000 clones, about 94% of which are singletons. Specimen: T cells isolated from PBMCs. These receptors all stem from a human donor in good health.

The chain combines TRBV5-1 with TRBJ2-1, with TRBD2 matching over 7 bases. This CDR3 comprises 14 residues. V trimming: 0 bases; J trimming: 6 bases; junction bases outside the gene matches: 3. Germline V CDR1 and CDR2: SGHRS, YFSETQ. CDR3 sequence: CASSLASGGNEQFF. As DNA, the CDR3 is TGCGCCAGCAGCTTGGCCTCGGGGGGCAATGAGCAGTTCTTC. Variable domain in full (rest from reference TRBV5-1 and TRBJ2-1): KAGVTQTPRYLIKTRGQQVTLSCSPISGHRSVSWYQQTPGQGLQFLFEYFSETQRNKGNFPGRFSGRQFSNSRSEMNVSTLELGDSALYLCASSLASGGNEQFFGPGTRLTVL.

V gene TRBV28 combines with J gene TRBJ2-7; D gene ambiguous. The V and J ends lost 1 base and 2 bases respectively, with 6 bases between them. The CDR3 contains 13 residues. CDR1 is MDHEN, CDR2 SYDVKM, per germline. The CDR3 DNA reads as TGTGCCAGCAGTTTATCTCAGGCCTACGAGCAGTACTTC. Its protein is CASSLSQAYEQYF.